This T cell receptor beta chain derives from a study of T cell changes during pregnancy in multiple sclerosis. Method: immunoSEQ multiplex PCR; TCRdb's copy keeps in-frame clones and lacks some. The sample lists more than 80,000 clones, about 96% occurring once. V was clipped by 6 bases and J by 3 bases, with 19 bases between them. CDR3 length: 16 residues. Per germline, CDR1 MDHEN and CDR2 SYDVKM. This chain uses TRBV28 with TRBJ2-3, with a possible D match to TRBD1 (6 bases). The sample consisted of peripheral blood, taken in the second trimester of pregnancy. This TCR was sampled from a female donor with multiple sclerosis, enrolled in a pregnancy study. The CDR3 sequence: CASRGAGEWNTDTQYF. DNA of the CDR3: TGTGCCAGCAGGGGAGCAGGGGAGTGGAATACAGATACGCAGTATTTT.